The clone carrying this TCR beta chain has ten or more counts. Unique molecular identifiers were used to barcode this TCRbeta library. From the PCR reads, TCRdb called clonotypes with MiXCR, one entry per CDR3 protein. Of 480,000 or so distinct CDR3 sequences detected, about 10% appear once; the ten largest clones hold 2%. V lost 9 bases to trimming and J lost 5 bases; unmatched junction nucleotides: 9. The CDR3 runs 13 residues. CDR1 and CDR2 (germline): SGHRS, YFSETQ. The sample is drawn from a study of T-cell reconstitution after alpha-beta-depleted transplantation in children. The sequence was obtained from a child aged 2-15 years with inherited bone marrow failure, due to receive a stem cell transplant. The V and J genes are TRBV5-1 and TRBJ2-5, with 8 bases that match TRBD1. Sequenced material: PBMCs, taken before TCRalphabeta/CD19-depleted stem cell transplant. CDR3: CATRQGAGETQYF. The DNA of the CDR3 is TGCGCCACCCGTCAGGGGGCGGGGGAGACCCAGTACTTC.